This T cell receptor (beta chain) was captured by sequencing in a study of T cell responses to AZD1222 COVID-19 vaccine. The CDR3 is 12 residues long. V was pared by 5 bases and J by 7 bases, with 12 bases between. Pooling was applied to second doses at about 4 or about 12 weeks. Worth noting for this clone: Antigen: not known.

Only in-frame clones appear in the TCRdb table, and some are missing; sequencing was by immunoSEQ multiplex PCR. The sample consists of some 150,000 clones, around 93% of them appearing once. General study results and limits: Recipients of AZD1222 seropositive at baseline numbered only 5 or 6. The sample set comprised mostly white British donors with more females, and clonal diversity was possibly underestimated. Repertoire sampling occurred only after the peak T cell response.

The rearrangement links TRBV12-3 or TRBV12-4 to TRBJ2-7; D remains ambiguous. This clonotype was sampled from an adult who received the AZD1222 COVID-19 vaccine. The material was peripheral blood, obtained 28 days after the second AZD1222 dose. The CDR3 DNA reads as TGTGCCAGCAGTACCCCAACCAGGGAGCAGTACTTC. Translation: CASSTPTREQYF.